This T cell receptor beta chain was observed in a study of a mutant IDH1 vaccine in newly diagnosed glioma. Across the whole study: Treated patients comprised approximately 62% males and about 40% females, mean age about 44 years. Those enrolled had earlier been treated with radiotherapy, temozolomide, or both, mostly both.

The time point denotes: week 35, safety follow-up. Every vaccination contained 300 ug of the mutant IDH1 20-mer peptide and was paired with topical imiquimod. The study gave patients eight vaccinations in weeks 1, 3, 5, 7, 11, 15, 19, 23. Measured with immunoSEQ multiplex PCR; TCRdb has only the in-frame clones, and not every one. The sample has about 48,000 clones; roughly three quarters are singletons. Note on this clone: Antigen specificity is unknown.

The CDR3 is 15 residues long. J was trimmed by 9 bases and V by 0 bases; bases with no gene match: 4. The V gene's germline CDR1 is MNHEY and CDR2 SVGAGI. Sequences were derived from PBMCs, sampled from a glioma patient whose treatment included an IDH1 peptide vaccine. This TCR came from a man in his forties or fifties with glioma. The rearrangement joins TRBV6-5 to TRBJ2-1; TRBD2 matches 11 bases. CDR3 amino acids: CASSYSASGGPEQFF. The DNA of the CDR3 is TGTGCCAGCAGTTACTCGGCTAGCGGGGGGCCTGAGCAGTTCTTC.